This is a list of T cell receptor beta chains from one sample in a study of shared clonotypes between healthy human individuals. Sequenced by immunoSEQ multiplex PCR; TCRdb stores in-frame clones only, minus some. The sample contains around 510,000 clones, roughly 95% of which appear only once. The sample consisted of naive CD4+ T cells sorted from blood. The receptors come from a woman under 40 in good health. CDR3s leave out the opening cysteine and the closing phenylalanine or tryptophan. The D gene is left open where the match is weak.

j_call: TRBJ2-1; v_call: TRBV7-9; d_call: TRBD2; cdr3_aa: ASSLGLAGISYNEQF
j_call: TRBJ2-6; v_call: TRBV5-1; d_call: TRBD1; cdr3_aa: ASSLSQGAGSGANVLT
j_call: TRBJ1-2; v_call: TRBV30; d_call: NA; cdr3_aa: AWKEHGVHGYT
j_call: TRBJ2-5; v_call: TRBV9; d_call: TRBD2; cdr3_aa: ASSVGTSGRGGKETQY
j_call: TRBJ1-5; v_call: TRBV28; d_call: NA; cdr3_aa: ASSYRQPQH
j_call: TRBJ2-1; v_call: TRBV7-2; d_call: TRBD2; cdr3_aa: ASSLPFGGSPYNEQF
j_call: TRBJ1-2; v_call: TRBV19; d_call: NA; cdr3_aa: ASSRDANYGYT
j_call: TRBJ2-5; v_call: TRBV6-6; d_call: NA; cdr3_aa: ASSYSNRQETQY
j_call: TRBJ2-2; v_call: TRBV4-1; d_call: NA; cdr3_aa: ASSSIRNTGELF
j_call: TRBJ1-4; v_call: TRBV9; d_call: NA; cdr3_aa: ASSPHGSTNEKLF